The source of this TCR beta chain is a study of CD8+CD57+ T cells in acquired aplastic anemia. About the research overall: Mean DNA quantity obtained from sorted CD4+ and CD8+ cells was 2.5 to 4 ug. Mean read depth for CD4+ cells from healthy donors was 10 million to 14 million.

Genomic DNA, serving as template, underwent TCR beta VDJ and CDR3 profiling. Each CDR3 protein gets one entry after TCRdb re-called the reads with MiXCR. The data contain under 200,000 distinct CDR3 sequences, about 48% of them singletons. This CDR3 has 12 residues. Germline CDR1 and CDR2: DFQATT and SNEGSKA (reference sequence). J was trimmed by 8 bases and V by 6 bases; bases with no gene match: 7. This clonotype has a count of ten or more. Sample: sorted CD4+, CD8+, or CD8+CD57+ T cells (not recorded which) from PBMCs. This sequence originates from a human donor in good health. This chain connects TRBV20-1 to TRBJ2-4, with 7 nucleotides matching TRBD1. This CDR3 is CSATDRVYIQYF. In DNA form, the CDR3 reads TGCAGTGCCACAGACAGGGTGTACATTCAGTACTTC.